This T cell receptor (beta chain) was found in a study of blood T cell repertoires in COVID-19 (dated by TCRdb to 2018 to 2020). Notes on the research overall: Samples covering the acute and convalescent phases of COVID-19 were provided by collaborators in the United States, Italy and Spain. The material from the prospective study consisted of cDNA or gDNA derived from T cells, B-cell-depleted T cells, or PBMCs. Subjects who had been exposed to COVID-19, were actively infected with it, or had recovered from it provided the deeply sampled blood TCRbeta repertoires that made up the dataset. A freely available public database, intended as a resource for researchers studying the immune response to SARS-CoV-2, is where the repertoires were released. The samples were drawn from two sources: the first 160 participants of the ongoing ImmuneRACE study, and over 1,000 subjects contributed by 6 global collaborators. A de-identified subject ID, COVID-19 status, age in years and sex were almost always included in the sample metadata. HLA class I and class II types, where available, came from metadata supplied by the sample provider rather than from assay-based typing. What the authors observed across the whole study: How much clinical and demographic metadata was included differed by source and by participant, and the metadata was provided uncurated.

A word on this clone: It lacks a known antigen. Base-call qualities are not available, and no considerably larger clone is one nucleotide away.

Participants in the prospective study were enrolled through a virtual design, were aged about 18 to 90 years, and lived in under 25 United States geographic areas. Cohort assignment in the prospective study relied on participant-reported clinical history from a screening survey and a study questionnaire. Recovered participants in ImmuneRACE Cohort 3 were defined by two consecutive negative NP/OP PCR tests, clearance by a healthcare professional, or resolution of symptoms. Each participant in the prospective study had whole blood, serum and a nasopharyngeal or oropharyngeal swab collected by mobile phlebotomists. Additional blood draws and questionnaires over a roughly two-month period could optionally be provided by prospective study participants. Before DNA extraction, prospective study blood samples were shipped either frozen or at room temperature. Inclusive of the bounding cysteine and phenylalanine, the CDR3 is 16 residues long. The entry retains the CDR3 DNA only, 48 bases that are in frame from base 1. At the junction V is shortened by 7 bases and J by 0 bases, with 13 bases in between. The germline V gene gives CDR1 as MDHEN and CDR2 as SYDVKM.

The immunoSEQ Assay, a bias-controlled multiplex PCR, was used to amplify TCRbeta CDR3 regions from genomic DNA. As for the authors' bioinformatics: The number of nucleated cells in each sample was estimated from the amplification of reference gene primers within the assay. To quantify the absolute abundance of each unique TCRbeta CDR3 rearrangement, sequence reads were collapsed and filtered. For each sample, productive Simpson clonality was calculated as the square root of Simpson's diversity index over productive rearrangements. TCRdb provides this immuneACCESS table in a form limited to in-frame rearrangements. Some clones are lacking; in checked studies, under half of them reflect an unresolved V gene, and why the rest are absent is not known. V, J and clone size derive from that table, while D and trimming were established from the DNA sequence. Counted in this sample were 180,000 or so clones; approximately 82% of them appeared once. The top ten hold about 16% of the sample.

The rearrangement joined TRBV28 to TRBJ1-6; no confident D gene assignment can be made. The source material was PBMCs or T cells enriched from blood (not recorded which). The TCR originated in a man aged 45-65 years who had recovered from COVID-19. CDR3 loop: CASKEETSSYNSPLHF. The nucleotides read TGTGCCAGCAAGGAGGAAACATCCTCCTATAATTCACCCCTCCACTTT.